The 18 T cell receptor beta chains in this list originate from one sample, sequenced in a study of cytomegalovirus exposure and HLA in healthy donors. Use of 60 Vbeta and 13 Jbeta primers characterized the PCR. Sequencing used immunoSEQ multiplex PCR; TCRdb keeps in-frame clones, though not all of them. The repertoire table contains around 100,000 clones. Sequenced: PBMCs. The receptors here all came from a man in his forties in good health and CMV-seropositive.

CDR3 DNA sequence: TGCGCCAGCAGCCGCCGGGACAGGGGCGATGAGCAGTTCTTC. As protein: CASSRRDRGDEQFF. The chain uses TRBV5-1 and TRBJ2-1; TRBD1 aligns across 10 bases. This CDR3 is built from 14 residues. The V gene end was trimmed by 4 bases and the J gene end by 8 bases; junction bases not matched to a gene: 6. The germline V gene encodes CDR1 SGHRS and CDR2 YFSETQ.

The chain carries TRBV5-1 and TRBJ2-6, with D unclear. The CDR3 totals 13 residues. Germline lookup yields CDR1 SGHRS and CDR2 YFSETQ. The germline V and J ends were trimmed by 0 bases and 11 bases, with 9 bases remaining between them. CDR3 residues: CASSLDLPDVLTF. CDR3 nucleotides: TGCGCCAGCAGCTTGGACCTACCGGACGTCCTGACTTTC.

This chain connects TRBV7-9 to TRBJ2-7; no firm D call. V shed 5 bases and J shed 2 bases, with 10 bases lying between them. CDR3 size: 13 residues. Germline-derived CDR1 and CDR2 are SEHNR and FQNEAQ (reference sequence). CDR3 bases: TGTGCCAGCAGCCTCCCTGGCCCCTACGAGCAGTACTTC. The encoded protein is CASSLPGPYEQYF.

The J gene is TRBJ2-7, the V gene TRBV10-2; the D gene is possibly TRBD1 (5 bases). Trimming pared 5 bases from V and 3 bases from J, leaving 5 bases between. The CDR3 length is 11 residues. The germline CDR1 and CDR2 sequences are WSHSY and SAAADI. The CDR3 protein is CASSRGYEQYF. DNA for the CDR3: TGCGCCAGCAGTAGGGGCTACGAGCAGTACTTC.

The genes are TRBV7-2 and TRBJ2-7; maybe TRBD2 (5 bases). The germline gives CDR1 SGHTA, CDR2 FQGNSA. The CDR3 sequence is 15 residues long. V shed 4 bases and J shed 0 bases, with 13 bases lying between them. The CDR3 nucleotides are TGTGCCAGCAGCTCGGACTTCTGGAGCTCCTACGAGCAGTACTTC. As protein: CASSSDFWSSYEQYF. The full variable domain, in which reference TRBV7-2 and TRBJ2-7 provide the parts outside the CDR3, is GAGVSQSPSNKVTEKGKDVELRCDPISGHTALYWYRQSLGQGLEFLIYFQGNSAPDKSGLPSDRFSAERTGGSVSTLTIQRTQQEDSAVYLCASSSDFWSSYEQYFGPGTRLTVT.

The CDR3 spells CASRGGTGKEKLFF. The CDR3, as DNA: TGCGCCAGCAGAGGAGGGACAGGAAAAGAAAAACTGTTTTTT. This rearrangement joins TRBV10-1 to TRBJ1-4; 8 bases are shared with TRBD1. Trimming at V came to 6 bases and at J to 8 bases, leaving 8 bases not matched to a gene. The CDR3 loop spans 14 amino acids. From germline, CDR1 is WNHNN and CDR2 SYGVQD (reference sequence).

Concerning this clone: The same CDR3 can be traced to other DNA sequences in this sample. The V gene is TRBV18, the J gene TRBJ1-3; D is unclear. CDR3 length: 14 amino acids. V was shortened by 3 bases and J by 0 bases, with 6 bases between the two germline ends. Germline V gene sequence: CDR1 KGHSH, CDR2 LQKENI. The DNA for the CDR3 is TGTGCCAGCTCACCTGCGCGCTCTGGAAACACCATATATTTT. This encodes CASSPARSGNTIYF. The whole variable domain, filled in from reference TRBV18 and TRBJ1-3, reads NAGVMQNPRHLVRRRGQEARLRCSPMKGHSHVYWYRQLPEEGLKFMVYLQKENIIDESGMPKERFSAEFPKEGPSILRIQQVVRGDSAAYFCASSPARSGNTIYFGEGSWLTVV.

This chain connects TRBV6-5 to TRBJ1-5, with a possible D match to TRBD1 (5 bases). V lost 4 bases to trimming and J lost 8 bases, with 12 bases between them. Germline V gene data show CDR1 as MNHEY and CDR2 as SVGAGI. This CDR3 is built from 13 residues. CDR3 DNA: TGTGCCAGCAGTTCGACAGACCTTAAGCCCCAGCATTTT. This codes for CASSSTDLKPQHF.

This chain uses TRBV5-1 with TRBJ1-2; D gene uncertain. Germline CDR1 reads SGHRS; CDR2 reads YFSETQ. The CDR3 runs to 13 residues. The ends were cut back, 3 bases at V and 4 bases at J, with 10 bases in the middle. CDR3 region: CASSSGLIYGYTF. The CDR3 nucleotides read TGCGCCAGCAGCTCAGGACTTATCTATGGCTACACCTTC.

The rearrangement links TRBV10-2 to TRBJ2-3, with D perhaps TRBD2 (5 bases). Trimming stripped 6 bases from V and 2 bases from J, with 12 bases between. This CDR3 spans 14 amino acids. Germline-derived CDR1 and CDR2 are WSHSY and SAAADI. CDR3 bases: TGCGCCAGCAGAGACTTAGACTACACAGATACGCAGTATTTT. Protein: CASRDLDYTDTQYF.

The rearrangement links TRBV28 to TRBJ1-5, with unresolved D. Germline V gene lookup returns CDR1 MDHEN and CDR2 SYDVKM. The V end was cut by 6 bases, the J end by 0 bases, with 12 bases between. The CDR3 runs 15 residues. CDR3 residues: CASSSGVFSNQPQHF. The CDR3 nucleotides read TGTGCCAGCAGCTCGGGAGTCTTTAGCAATCAGCCCCAGCATTTT. The full variable domain, its missing parts supplied by reference TRBV28 and TRBJ1-5, is DVKVTQSSRYLVKRTGEKVFLECVQDMDHENMFWYRQDPGLGLRLIYFSYDVKMKEKGDIPEGYSVSREKKERFSLILESASTNQTSMYLCASSSGVFSNQPQHFGDGTRLSIL.

V is TRBV28 and J is TRBJ1-2, with TRBD1 identical over 8 bases. V trimming: 6 bases; J trimming: 4 bases; junction bases outside the gene matches: 16. Germline V gives CDR1 MDHEN, CDR2 SYDVKM. The CDR3 contains 17 residues. The CDR3 sequence: CASRETYQGAPGYGYTF. The DNA of the CDR3 is TGTGCCAGCAGGGAAACTTATCAGGGGGCGCCTGGCTATGGCTACACCTTC.

This CDR3 is CASSLGGTEQFF. As DNA, the CDR3 is TGTGCCAGTAGTCTCGGTGGTACTGAGCAGTTCTTC. The chain joins TRBV19 to TRBJ2-1, with D unresolved. The CDR3 runs to 12 residues. The germline CDR1 and CDR2 sequences are LNHDA and SQIVND (reference sequence). With 5 bases removed from V and 9 bases from J, the gap between germline ends came to 11 bases.

The chain carries TRBV7-3 and TRBJ2-1; possibly TRBD2 for D (6 bases). CDR3 length: 16 residues. Germline V lookup: CDR1 SGHTA, CDR2 FQGTGA. Trimming removed 0 bases from V and 5 bases from J, with 14 bases in between. The CDR3 loop reads CASSLTSLAPNNEQFF. CDR3 bases: TGTGCCAGCAGCTTAACGAGCCTAGCGCCAAACAATGAGCAGTTCTTC. The whole variable domain, filled in from reference TRBV7-3 and TRBJ2-1, reads GAGVSQTPSNKVTEKGKYVELRCDPISGHTALYWYRQSLGQGPEFLIYFQGTGAADDSGLPNDRFFAVRPEGSVSTLKIQRTERGDSAVYLCASSLTSLAPNNEQFFGPGTRLTVL.

V is TRBV4-1 and J is TRBJ2-7, with D tentatively TRBD1 (5 bases). Trimming removed 5 bases from V and 3 bases from J, with 17 bases in between. Germline V gene data show CDR1 as MGHRA and CDR2 as YSYEKL. The CDR3 totals 15 residues. DNA for the CDR3: TGCGCCAGCAGCGCCCAAGAAGGGGCAGGCTACGAGCAGTACTTC. This sequence encodes CASSAQEGAGYEQYF.

The gene calls are TRBV5-1 and TRBJ1-2; TRBD1 matches 7 bases. Germline loops: CDR1 SGHRS, CDR2 YFSETQ. Unmatched junction bases numbered 5, after V lost 0 bases and J lost 3 bases. This CDR3 is built from 15 residues. The CDR3 loop reads CASSLDSRGDYGYTF. The CDR3 DNA follows: TGCGCCAGCAGCTTGGATTCCAGGGGGGACTATGGCTACACCTTC. Full variable domain (remainder filled in from reference TRBV5-1 and TRBJ1-2): KAGVTQTPRYLIKTRGQQVTLSCSPISGHRSVSWYQQTPGQGLQFLFEYFSETQRNKGNFPGRFSGRQFSNSRSEMNVSTLELGDSALYLCASSLDSRGDYGYTFGSGTRLTVV.

This chain connects TRBV5-1 to TRBJ2-7, with TRBD2 identical over 7 bases. Germline assignment: CDR1 SGHRS and CDR2 YFSETQ. The length of the CDR3 is 12 residues. V lost 1 base and J lost 6; bases outside the gene matches: 1. In DNA, the CDR3 is TGCGCCAGCAGCTTGCGCGGGGGCGAGCAGTACTTC. Its protein product is CASSLRGGEQYF.

As for this clone: The identical CDR3 is also encoded by other nucleotide sequences in the sample. The chain couples TRBV5-5 to TRBJ1-2; D is perhaps TRBD1 (6 bases). There are 14 residues in the CDR3. The ends were cut back, 0 bases at V and 2 bases at J, with 8 bases in the middle. Germline CDR1 SGHKS, CDR2 YYEKEE (reference sequence). This CDR3 reads CASSLGQGNYGYTF. The CDR3 DNA reads TGTGCCAGCAGCTTGGGTCAGGGGAACTATGGCTACACCTTC.